This section outlines one T cell receptor (beta chain) sequence together with its context. Its antigen is still unknown. The junction had 8 bases not matched to a gene; V was cut back by 3 bases and J by 4 bases. In germline, CDR1 is MGHRA, CDR2 YSYEKL. The CDR3 contains 15 residues. Resected material from corrective heart surgery provided the thymus tissue analysed. Serving as donors were healthy Finnish infants, each of whom was having open corrective surgery for congenital heart defects. The data were obtained in a study of human thymus T cells. Assay: immunoSEQ multiplex PCR; the TCRdb copy retains only in-frame clones and omits some. Of roughly 120,000 clones listed, about 93% are singletons. Study-wide results and caveats: Thymic TCR repertoires of unrelated people reportedly overlapped highly. In thymic and blood repertoires alike, V and J usage looked biased.

The genes are TRBV4-1 and TRBJ2-7, with TRBD1 matching 8 bases. The receptor was isolated from a boy less than two years old with a congenital heart defect but otherwise immunologically healthy. Source material: thymus tissue. The CDR3 region is CASSQLDRGGYEQYF. CDR3 DNA sequence: TGCGCCAGCAGCCAGCTAGACAGGGGAGGTTACGAGCAGTACTTC.